This record looks at one T cell receptor (beta chain) sequence and its context. What it binds is unknown. This record comes from a study of blood T cells in healthy people across ages. Study results and limitations: Getting older went along with TCR beta diversity per million T cells dropping roughly linearly. Diversity estimated from one million T cells was considered an underestimate.

The CDR3 is 12 amino acids. With V trimmed by 7 bases and J by 0 bases, 2 bases remained unmatched. CDR1 SQVTM and CDR2 ANQGSEA come from the germline V gene. A second PCR, run for roughly 7 to 11 cycles, used a sample-barcoded 5' primer plus a J-beta primer mix. TCRdb reprocessed the 5' RACE reads via MiXCR and lists one record per CDR3 protein. The sample records 850,000 to 1,000,000 distinct CDR3 sequences, around 54% being singletons. The V gene is TRBV29-1, the J gene TRBJ1-1, with 7 bases fitting TRBD1. Sequenced: blood. This TCR was recovered from a woman aged 55-69 years in good health. For the CDR3, the DNA is TGCAGCGGGGGACAGTTGAACACTGAAGCTTTCTTT. Its translation: CSGGQLNTEAFF.